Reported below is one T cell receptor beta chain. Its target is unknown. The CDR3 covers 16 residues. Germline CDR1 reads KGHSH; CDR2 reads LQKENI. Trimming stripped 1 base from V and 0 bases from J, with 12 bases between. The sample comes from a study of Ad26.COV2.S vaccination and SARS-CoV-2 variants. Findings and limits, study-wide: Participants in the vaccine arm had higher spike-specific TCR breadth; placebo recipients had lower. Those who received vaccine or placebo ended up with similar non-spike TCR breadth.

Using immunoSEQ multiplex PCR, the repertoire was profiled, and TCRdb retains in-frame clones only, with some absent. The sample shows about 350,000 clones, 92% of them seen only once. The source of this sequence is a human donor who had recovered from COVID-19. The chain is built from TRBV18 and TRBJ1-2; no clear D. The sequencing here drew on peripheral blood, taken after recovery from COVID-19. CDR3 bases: TGTGCCAGCTCACCACGAAAGCTGGGTACTAACTATGGCTACACCTTC. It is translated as CASSPRKLGTNYGYTF.